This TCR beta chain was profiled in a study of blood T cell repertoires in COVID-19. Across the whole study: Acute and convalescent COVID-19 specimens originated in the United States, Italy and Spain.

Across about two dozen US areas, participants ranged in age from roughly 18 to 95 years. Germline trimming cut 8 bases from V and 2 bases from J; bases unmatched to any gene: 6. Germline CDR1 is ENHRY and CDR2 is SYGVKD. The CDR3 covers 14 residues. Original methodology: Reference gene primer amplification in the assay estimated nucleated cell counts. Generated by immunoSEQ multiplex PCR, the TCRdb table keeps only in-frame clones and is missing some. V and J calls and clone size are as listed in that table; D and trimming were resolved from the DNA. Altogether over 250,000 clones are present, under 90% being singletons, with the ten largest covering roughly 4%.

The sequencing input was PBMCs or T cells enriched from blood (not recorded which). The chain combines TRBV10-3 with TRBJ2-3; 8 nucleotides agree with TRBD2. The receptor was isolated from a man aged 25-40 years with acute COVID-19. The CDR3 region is CAIGPGLDTDTQYF. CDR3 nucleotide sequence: TGTGCCATCGGACCGGGACTAGACACAGATACGCAGTATTTT.